This is a list of T cell receptor beta chains from one sample in a study of T cell changes during pregnancy in multiple sclerosis. Clones were read by immunoSEQ multiplex PCR, and TCRdb kept only the in-frame ones, dropping some. The sample yields approximately 64,000 clones, about nine tenths seen once. The sample here was peripheral blood, taken in the first trimester of pregnancy. Source of these receptors: a female donor with multiple sclerosis, enrolled in a pregnancy study. CDR3s include the opening cysteine and the closing phenylalanine or tryptophan. A D gene is named only where the DNA matches it firmly. A row's size may be missing; if present it is once, few, many or a size class.

j_call: TRBJ2-3
cdr3_length: 14
v_call: TRBV27
clone_size: -
d_call: -
cdr3_aa: CASSLASDTDTQYF
cdr3_nt: TGTGCCAGCAGTCTAGCCTCGGACACAGATACGCAGTATTTT

j_call: TRBJ2-5
cdr3_length: 15
v_call: TRBV5-1
clone_size: -
d_call: -
cdr3_aa: CASSLKESVRETQYF
cdr3_nt: TGCGCCAGCAGCTTAAAAGAGAGCGTCCGAGAGACCCAGTACTTC

j_call: TRBJ2-1
cdr3_length: 17
v_call: TRBV5-1
clone_size: -
d_call: TRBD2
cdr3_aa: CASSLEAAGGPFTEQFF
cdr3_nt: TGCGCCAGCAGCTTGGAGGCAGCGGGAGGGCCTTTTACTGAGCAGTTCTTC

j_call: TRBJ2-2
cdr3_length: 15
v_call: TRBV19
clone_size: -
d_call: -
cdr3_aa: CASSRGGAKAGELFF
cdr3_nt: TGTGCCAGTAGTAGAGGAGGGGCAAAGGCCGGGGAGCTGTTTTTT

j_call: TRBJ1-1
cdr3_length: 14
v_call: TRBV7-8
clone_size: few
d_call: TRBD1
cdr3_aa: CASSAQGTATEAFF
cdr3_nt: TGTGCCAGCAGCGCACAGGGGACTGCAACTGAAGCTTTCTTT

j_call: TRBJ2-7
cdr3_length: 12
v_call: TRBV11-2
clone_size: -
d_call: TRBD2
cdr3_aa: CASSFGGYEQYF
cdr3_nt: TGTGCCAGCAGCTTCGGGGGGTACGAGCAGTACTTC

j_call: TRBJ2-7
cdr3_length: 16
v_call: TRBV4-2
clone_size: -
d_call: -
cdr3_aa: CASSQEADFLSYEQYF
cdr3_nt: TGTGCCAGCAGCCAAGAGGCGGACTTCCTCTCCTACGAGCAGTACTTC

j_call: TRBJ1-1
cdr3_length: 13
v_call: TRBV7-6
clone_size: -
d_call: -
cdr3_aa: CASSGTLDTEAFF
cdr3_nt: TGTGCCAGCAGCGGGACTCTCGACACTGAAGCTTTCTTT

j_call: TRBJ2-7
cdr3_length: 11
v_call: TRBV30
clone_size: -
d_call: -
cdr3_aa: CAWSGLYEQYF
cdr3_nt: TGTGCCTGGAGTGGACTTTACGAGCAGTACTTC

j_call: TRBJ2-1
cdr3_length: 14
v_call: TRBV19
clone_size: -
d_call: TRBD2
cdr3_aa: CAIRPREGSNEQFF
cdr3_nt: TGTGCTATAAGGCCCCGGGAGGGGTCCAATGAGCAGTTCTTC

j_call: TRBJ2-1
cdr3_length: 18
v_call: TRBV14
clone_size: -
d_call: TRBD2
cdr3_aa: CASSQDGALAGEESEQFF
cdr3_nt: TGTGCCAGCAGCCAAGATGGGGCACTAGCGGGAGAGGAGAGTGAGCAGTTCTTC

j_call: TRBJ1-1
cdr3_length: 15
v_call: TRBV7-8
clone_size: -
d_call: -
cdr3_aa: CASSLGGAGGTEAFF
cdr3_nt: TGTGCCAGCAGCTTAGGTGGGGCGGGAGGCACTGAAGCTTTCTTT

j_call: TRBJ2-1
cdr3_length: 17
v_call: TRBV2
clone_size: -
d_call: TRBD2
cdr3_aa: CASRPGLAGPSNNEQFF
cdr3_nt: TGTGCCAGCAGGCCGGGACTAGCGGGACCGTCGAACAATGAGCAGTTCTTC

j_call: TRBJ2-1
cdr3_length: 15
v_call: TRBV5-6
clone_size: -
d_call: -
cdr3_aa: CASSPPGGSYNEQFF
cdr3_nt: TGTGCCAGCAGCCCTCCTGGCGGGTCCTACAATGAGCAGTTCTTC

j_call: TRBJ2-7
cdr3_length: 17
v_call: TRBV6-8
clone_size: -
d_call: TRBD2
cdr3_aa: CASSYSRPSGSSYEQYF
cdr3_nt: TGTGCCAGCAGTTACTCGCGGCCTAGCGGTAGCTCCTACGAGCAGTACTTC

j_call: TRBJ2-3
cdr3_length: 16
v_call: TRBV7-3
clone_size: -
d_call: TRBD1
cdr3_aa: CASSPGTAPDWDTQYF
cdr3_nt: TGTGCCAGCAGCCCCGGGACAGCCCCCGACTGGGATACGCAGTATTTT

j_call: TRBJ1-1
cdr3_length: 14
v_call: TRBV6-5
clone_size: -
d_call: -
cdr3_aa: CASSPTGTNTEAFF
cdr3_nt: TGTGCCAGCAGTCCCACAGGAACGAACACTGAAGCTTTCTTT

j_call: TRBJ1-2
cdr3_length: 13
v_call: TRBV5-1
clone_size: -
d_call: -
cdr3_aa: CASSSGQPYGYTF
cdr3_nt: TGCGCCAGCAGCTCCGGACAGCCCTATGGCTACACCTTC

j_call: TRBJ1-2
cdr3_length: 17
v_call: TRBV5-6
clone_size: -
d_call: -
cdr3_aa: CASSQEKVGLLNYGYTF
cdr3_nt: TGTGCCAGCAGCCAAGAGAAAGTCGGACTGCTGAACTATGGCTACACCTTC

j_call: TRBJ2-3
cdr3_length: 14
v_call: TRBV28
clone_size: -
d_call: TRBD2
cdr3_aa: CASHLAGGTDTQYF
cdr3_nt: TGTGCCAGCCATCTAGCGGGAGGGACAGATACGCAGTATTTT

j_call: TRBJ1-1
cdr3_length: 13
v_call: TRBV14
clone_size: -
d_call: -
cdr3_aa: CASSQRTATEAFF
cdr3_nt: TGTGCCAGCAGCCAACGGACAGCAACTGAAGCTTTCTTT

j_call: TRBJ1-1
cdr3_length: 15
v_call: TRBV28
clone_size: -
d_call: TRBD1
cdr3_aa: CASSQNGQGNTEAFF
cdr3_nt: TGTGCCAGCAGTCAAAACGGACAGGGGAACACTGAAGCTTTCTTT

j_call: TRBJ1-2
cdr3_length: 14
v_call: TRBV28
clone_size: -
d_call: TRBD1
cdr3_aa: CASRVTGGMGGYTF
cdr3_nt: TGTGCCAGCAGAGTGACAGGGGGAATGGGTGGCTACACCTTC

j_call: TRBJ2-3
cdr3_length: 17
v_call: TRBV4-3
clone_size: -
d_call: TRBD2
cdr3_aa: CASSQVRIAGGPDTQYF
cdr3_nt: TGCGCCAGCAGCCAAGTACGGATAGCGGGAGGCCCAGATACGCAGTATTTT

j_call: TRBJ2-3
cdr3_length: 13
v_call: TRBV29-1
clone_size: -
d_call: -
cdr3_aa: CSVGGLNTDTQYF
cdr3_nt: TGCAGCGTTGGGGGACTTAACACAGATACGCAGTATTTT

j_call: TRBJ2-2
cdr3_length: 13
v_call: TRBV7-2
clone_size: -
d_call: -
cdr3_aa: CASADREVGELFF
cdr3_nt: TGTGCCAGCGCCGACAGGGAGGTCGGGGAGCTGTTTTTT

j_call: TRBJ2-1
cdr3_length: 19
v_call: TRBV7-9
clone_size: -
d_call: TRBD2
cdr3_aa: CASSSTGTSGRPYYNEQFF
cdr3_nt: TGTGCCAGCAGCTCCACCGGGACTAGCGGGAGGCCATATTACAATGAGCAGTTCTTC

j_call: TRBJ1-5
cdr3_length: 13
v_call: TRBV19
clone_size: few
d_call: TRBD1
cdr3_aa: CASSPGGSQPQHF
cdr3_nt: TGTGCCAGTAGTCCAGGGGGGAGTCAGCCCCAGCATTTT

j_call: TRBJ2-7
cdr3_length: 18
v_call: TRBV29-1
clone_size: -
d_call: TRBD1
cdr3_aa: CSVEDPPSGTGGYYEQYF
cdr3_nt: TGCAGCGTTGAAGACCCCCCCTCTGGGACAGGGGGATACTACGAGCAGTACTTC

j_call: TRBJ2-7
cdr3_length: 15
v_call: TRBV4-3
clone_size: -
d_call: TRBD2
cdr3_aa: CASSQAFGGSYEQYF
cdr3_nt: TGCGCCAGCAGCCAAGCGTTCGGGGGGTCCTACGAGCAGTACTTC

j_call: TRBJ1-5
cdr3_length: 16
v_call: TRBV7-6
clone_size: -
d_call: TRBD1
cdr3_aa: CASSLDARGRLQPQHF
cdr3_nt: TGTGCCAGCAGCTTAGACGCCAGGGGGCGTCTTCAGCCCCAGCATTTT

j_call: TRBJ2-1
cdr3_length: 14
v_call: TRBV7-2
clone_size: -
d_call: TRBD2
cdr3_aa: CASSLEPGRGEQFF
cdr3_nt: TGTGCCAGCAGCTTAGAGCCAGGGAGGGGTGAGCAGTTCTTC

j_call: TRBJ2-7
cdr3_length: 18
v_call: TRBV21-1
clone_size: -
d_call: -
cdr3_aa: CASSKDLVGTGVNYEQYF
cdr3_nt: TGTGCCAGCAGCAAAGATCTTGTTGGGACAGGGGTCAACTACGAGCAGTACTTC

j_call: TRBJ1-1
cdr3_length: 15
v_call: TRBV9
clone_size: -
d_call: -
cdr3_aa: CASSEGGGMNTEAFF
cdr3_nt: TGTGCCAGCAGCGAAGGGGGGGGGATGAACACTGAAGCTTTCTTT

j_call: TRBJ2-1
cdr3_length: 13
v_call: TRBV2
clone_size: few
d_call: TRBD2
cdr3_aa: CASSEEREGHLFF
cdr3_nt: TGTGCCAGCAGTGAAGAGCGGGAGGGCCACCTGTTCTTC

j_call: TRBJ2-1
cdr3_length: 15
v_call: TRBV4-2
clone_size: -
d_call: TRBD2
cdr3_aa: CASSTSGLASNEQFF
cdr3_nt: TGTGCCAGCAGCACCTCGGGACTAGCCTCCAATGAGCAGTTCTTC

j_call: TRBJ2-5
cdr3_length: 15
v_call: TRBV2
clone_size: -
d_call: TRBD1
cdr3_aa: CASSAPGQARETQYF
cdr3_nt: TGTGCCAGCAGCGCCCCCGGACAGGCCCGAGAGACCCAGTACTTC

j_call: TRBJ2-3
cdr3_length: 14
v_call: TRBV7-6
clone_size: -
d_call: -
cdr3_aa: CASSLAGFTDTQYF
cdr3_nt: TGTGCCAGCAGCTTAGCTGGCTTCACAGATACGCAGTATTTT

j_call: TRBJ2-5
cdr3_length: 15
v_call: TRBV6-1
clone_size: -
d_call: TRBD2
cdr3_aa: CASSDVGTTQETQYF
cdr3_nt: TGTGCCAGCAGTGATGTTGGGACTACACAAGAGACCCAGTACTTC

j_call: TRBJ2-5
cdr3_length: 12
v_call: TRBV30
clone_size: -
d_call: TRBD1
cdr3_aa: CAWDTGAETQYF
cdr3_nt: TGTGCCTGGGATACAGGGGCAGAGACCCAGTACTTC

j_call: TRBJ2-1
cdr3_length: 14
v_call: TRBV4-1
clone_size: -
d_call: TRBD1
cdr3_aa: CASSHGGQEDEQFF
cdr3_nt: TGCGCCAGCAGCCATGGGGGACAGGAAGATGAGCAGTTCTTC

j_call: TRBJ2-5
cdr3_length: 12
v_call: TRBV5-6
clone_size: -
d_call: TRBD1
cdr3_aa: CASTRTGGTQYF
cdr3_nt: TGTGCCAGCACGCGGACAGGGGGAACCCAGTACTTC